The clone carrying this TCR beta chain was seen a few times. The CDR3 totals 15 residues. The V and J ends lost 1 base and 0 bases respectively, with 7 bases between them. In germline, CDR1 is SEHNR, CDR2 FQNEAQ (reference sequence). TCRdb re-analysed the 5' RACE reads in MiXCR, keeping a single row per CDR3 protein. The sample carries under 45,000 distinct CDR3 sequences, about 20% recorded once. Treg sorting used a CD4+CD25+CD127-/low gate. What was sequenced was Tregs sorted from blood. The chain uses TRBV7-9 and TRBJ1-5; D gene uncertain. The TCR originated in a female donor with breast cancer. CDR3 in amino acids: CASSLDGYSNQPQHF. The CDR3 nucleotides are TGTGCCAGCAGCTTAGATGGGTATAGCAATCAGCCCCAGCATTTT.